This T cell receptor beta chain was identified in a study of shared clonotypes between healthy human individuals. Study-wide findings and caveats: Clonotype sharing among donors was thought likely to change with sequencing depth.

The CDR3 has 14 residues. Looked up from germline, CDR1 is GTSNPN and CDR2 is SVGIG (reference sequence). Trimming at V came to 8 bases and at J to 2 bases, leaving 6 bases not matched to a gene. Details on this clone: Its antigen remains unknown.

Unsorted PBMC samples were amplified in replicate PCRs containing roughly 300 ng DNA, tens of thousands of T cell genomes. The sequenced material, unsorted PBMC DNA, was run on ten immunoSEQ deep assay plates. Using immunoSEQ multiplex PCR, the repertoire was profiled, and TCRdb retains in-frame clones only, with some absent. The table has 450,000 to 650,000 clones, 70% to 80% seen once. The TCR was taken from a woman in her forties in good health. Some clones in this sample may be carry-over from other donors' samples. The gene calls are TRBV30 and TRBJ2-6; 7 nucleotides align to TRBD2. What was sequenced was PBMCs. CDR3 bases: TGTGCCGGATCCGCGGGGGCTGGGGCCAACGTCCTGACTTTC. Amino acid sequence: CAGSAGAGANVLTF.